The T cell receptor beta chain described here comes from a study of beta chain features in type 1 diabetes. Whole-study results and caveats: A moderate, significant TCRB CDR3 shortening appeared in type 1 diabetes across four CD4+ subsets.

Concerning this clone: The antigen remains undetermined.

Expressed TCRB transcripts were sequenced, since all the RNA that had been isolated was reverse transcribed. Repertoires were generated with immunoSEQ multiplex PCR, while TCRdb's copy carries only in-frame clones and drops some. The table has 600,000 or so clones, 11% to 15% seen once; the top ten hold 0.035% to 0.045%. Germline V gene data show CDR1 as ENHRY and CDR2 as SYGVKD. The V and J ends lost 7 bases and 10 bases respectively, with 14 bases between them. This CDR3 has 12 amino acids. Sequences were obtained from naive CD4+ T cells from blood. The chain joins TRBV10-3 to TRBJ2-1; D is perhaps TRBD1 or TRBD2 (6 bases each). The source of this sequence is a man younger than 30 with type 1 diabetes. DNA of the CDR3: TGTGCCATCACCCCGATAGGGGGGGAGCAGTTCTTC. It encodes CAITPIGGEQFF.